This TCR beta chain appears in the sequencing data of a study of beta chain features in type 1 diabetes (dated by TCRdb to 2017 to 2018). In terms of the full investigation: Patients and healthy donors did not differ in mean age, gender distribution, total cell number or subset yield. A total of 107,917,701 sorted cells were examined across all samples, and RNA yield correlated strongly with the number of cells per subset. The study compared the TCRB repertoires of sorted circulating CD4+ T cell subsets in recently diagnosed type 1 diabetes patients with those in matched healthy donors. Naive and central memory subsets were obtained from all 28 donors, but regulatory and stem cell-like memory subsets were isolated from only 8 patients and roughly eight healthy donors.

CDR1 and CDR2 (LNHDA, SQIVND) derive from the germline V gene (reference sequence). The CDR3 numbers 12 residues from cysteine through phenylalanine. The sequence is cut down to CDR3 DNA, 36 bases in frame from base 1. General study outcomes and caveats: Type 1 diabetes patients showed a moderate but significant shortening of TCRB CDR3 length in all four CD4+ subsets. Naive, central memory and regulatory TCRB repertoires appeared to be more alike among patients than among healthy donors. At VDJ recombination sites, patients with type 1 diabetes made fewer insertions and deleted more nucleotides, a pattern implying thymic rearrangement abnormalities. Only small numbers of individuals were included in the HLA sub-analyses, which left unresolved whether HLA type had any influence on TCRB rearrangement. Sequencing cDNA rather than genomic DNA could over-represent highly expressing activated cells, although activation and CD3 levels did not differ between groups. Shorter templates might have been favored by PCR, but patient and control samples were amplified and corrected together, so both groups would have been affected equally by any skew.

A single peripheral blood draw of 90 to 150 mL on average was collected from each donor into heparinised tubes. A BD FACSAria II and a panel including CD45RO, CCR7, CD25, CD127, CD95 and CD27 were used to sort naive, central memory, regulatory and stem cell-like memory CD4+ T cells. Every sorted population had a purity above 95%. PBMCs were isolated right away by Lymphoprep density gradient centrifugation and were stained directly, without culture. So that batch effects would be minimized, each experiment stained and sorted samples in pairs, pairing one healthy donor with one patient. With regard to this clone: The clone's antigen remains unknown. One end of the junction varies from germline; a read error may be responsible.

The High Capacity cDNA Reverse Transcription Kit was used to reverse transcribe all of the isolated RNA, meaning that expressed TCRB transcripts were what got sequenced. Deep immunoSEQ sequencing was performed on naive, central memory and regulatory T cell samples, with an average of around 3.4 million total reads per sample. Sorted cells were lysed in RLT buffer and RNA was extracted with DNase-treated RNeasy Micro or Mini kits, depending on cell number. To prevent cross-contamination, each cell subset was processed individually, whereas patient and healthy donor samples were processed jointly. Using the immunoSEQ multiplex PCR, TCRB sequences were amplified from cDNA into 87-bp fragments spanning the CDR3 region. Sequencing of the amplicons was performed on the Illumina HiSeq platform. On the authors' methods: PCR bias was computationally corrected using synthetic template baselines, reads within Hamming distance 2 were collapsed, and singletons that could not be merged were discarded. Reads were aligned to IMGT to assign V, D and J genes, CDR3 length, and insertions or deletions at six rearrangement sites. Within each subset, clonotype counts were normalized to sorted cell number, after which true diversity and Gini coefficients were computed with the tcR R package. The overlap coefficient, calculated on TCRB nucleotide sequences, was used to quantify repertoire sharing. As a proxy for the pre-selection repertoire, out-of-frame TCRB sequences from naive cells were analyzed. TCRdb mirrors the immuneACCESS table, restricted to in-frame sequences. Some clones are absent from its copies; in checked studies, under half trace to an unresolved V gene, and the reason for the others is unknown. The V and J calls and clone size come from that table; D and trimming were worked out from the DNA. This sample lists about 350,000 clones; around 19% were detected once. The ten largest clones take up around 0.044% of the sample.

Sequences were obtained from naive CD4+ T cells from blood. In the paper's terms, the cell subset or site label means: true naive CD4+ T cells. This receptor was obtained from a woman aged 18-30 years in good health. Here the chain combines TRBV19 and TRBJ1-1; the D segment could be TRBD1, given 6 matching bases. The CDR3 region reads CASSMGVQGTFF. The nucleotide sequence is TGTGCCAGCAGTATGGGTGTACAGGGTACTTTCTTT.